The sequence of this T cell receptor (beta chain) was determined in a study of radiotherapy plus CTLA-4 blockade in lung cancer. Study-level information: Disease control was seen in 30% to 35% of patients, objective responses in roughly 17%.

The study, taken as a whole, reports: Together with interferon-beta, which increased in serum after radiation, early dynamic changes in blood T cell clones were reportedly the best predictors of response. Blood saw expansion of tumor-derived TCR clones after radiotherapy plus ipilimumab.

This clone has only a few counts. Its antigen is unknown. Profiling relied on immunoSEQ multiplex PCR, and the TCRdb table lists in-frame clones only, not all of them. Of 35,000 to 45,000 clones in the sample, 75% to 80% are singletons; the top ten hold approximately 2.4%. Germline CDR1 is SGHVT and CDR2 is SQSDAQ. Trimming at V came to 5 bases and at J to 2 bases, leaving 6 bases not matched to a gene. The CDR3 runs to 15 residues. Those patients who had chemo-refractory metastatic non-small-cell lung cancer were given focal radiation along with CTLA-4 blockade through ipilimumab. The source was peripheral blood, collected from a patient treated with radiotherapy plus ipilimumab. V gene TRBV7-4 combines with J gene TRBJ1-3; 7 bases fit TRBD1. The source of this sequence is a human donor with non-small cell lung cancer whose response to radiotherapy plus ipilimumab could not be evaluated. The CDR3 coding sequence is TGTGCCAGCAGCCGAACAGGGGAGGCTGGAAACACCATATATTTT. This gives the protein CASSRTGEAGNTIYF.